The 26 T cell receptor beta chains below all came from one sample that was sequenced in a study of CD8 T cells in ankylosing spondylitis. TCRdb independently ran MiXCR on the 5' RACE reads; one entry per CDR3 protein. Of roughly 230,000 distinct CDR3 sequences listed, roughly 8.2% are singletons. The material sequenced was blood, either unsorted or a sorted T cell fraction (not recorded which). Every receptor here comes from a female donor with ankylosing spondylitis or in good health (not recorded which).

This clonotype was counted ten times or more. The chain couples TRBV5-1 to TRBJ2-1, with D maybe TRBD2 (5 bases). CDR1 SGHRS and CDR2 YFSETQ come from the germline V gene. The CDR3 consists of 16 residues. With 0 bases removed from V and 0 bases from J, the gap between germline ends came to 10 bases. CDR3 protein: CASSLGGHSSYNEQFF. DNA for the CDR3: TGCGCCAGCAGCTTGGGCGGGCACAGCTCCTACAATGAGCAGTTCTTC.

This clonotype was seen at least ten times. This rearrangement joins TRBV6-1 to TRBJ2-1; tentative D call: TRBD1 (6 bases). V gave up 8 bases and J gave up 7 bases, with 15 bases separating them. The CDR3 runs to 13 residues. CDR1 and CDR2 (germline): MNHNS, SASEGT. In nucleotides, the CDR3 is TGTGCCAGCTCGGAACAGGGTCGGAATGAGCAGTTCTTC. Its translation: CASSEQGRNEQFF.

This clonotype was counted ten times or more. The CDR3 coding sequence is TGTGCCAGCAGCCCCCCTAGCGGGAGGGAACCAGATACGCAGTATTTT. Translation gives CASSPPSGREPDTQYF. The gene calls are TRBV7-9 and TRBJ2-3, with TRBD2 matching over 12 bases. The CDR3 runs to 16 residues. CDR1 SEHNR and CDR2 FQNEAQ come from the germline V gene (reference sequence). The V and J ends lost 5 bases and 4 bases, in that order; junction bases with no gene match: 7.

The genes are TRBV7-2 and TRBJ1-3; 7 positions agree with TRBD1. J was trimmed by 6 bases and V by 8 bases; bases with no gene match: 16. Per germline, CDR1 SGHTA and CDR2 FQGNSA. This CDR3 region has 16 residues. The CDR3 DNA reads TGTGCCAGCCAGGGGGAAGCAGCAGGGGCCCCAAACACCATATATTTT. Its translation: CASQGEAAGAPNTIYF.

This clonotype was seen ten or more times. The rearrangement joins TRBV3-1 to TRBJ1-2, with 7 nucleotides matching TRBD1. The germline CDR1 and CDR2 sequences are LGHDT and YNNKEL (reference sequence). CDR3 length equals 15 residues. With 5 bases clipped from V and 1 base from J, the junction kept 7 bases outside the gene matches. The CDR3 DNA sequence: TGTGCCAGCAGCAAATGGGACAGTGGTAACTATGGCTACACCTTC. It encodes CASSKWDSGNYGYTF.

This clonotype was detected many times. This chain joins TRBV27 and TRBJ2-7; TRBD2 is a possible D gene (5 bases). This CDR3 spans 15 amino acids. V was pared by 4 bases and J by 2 bases, with 15 bases between. In germline, CDR1 is MNHEY, CDR2 SMNVEV (reference sequence). The CDR3 coding sequence is TGTGCCAGCAGTTCCCCCTTCACGGGGACCTACGAGCAGTACTTC. Translation gives CASSSPFTGTYEQYF.

This chain uses TRBV7-2 with TRBJ2-3; D gene unclear. This CDR3 has 14 amino acids. V was cut by 5 bases and J by 1 base, with 10 bases left in between. The germline V gene encodes CDR1 SGHTA and CDR2 FQGNSA. The CDR3 DNA sequence: TGTGCCAGCAGCGCCCGCCTAGGCACAGATACGCAGTATTTT. Translated: CASSARLGTDTQYF.

This clonotype was counted at least ten times. The chain recombines TRBV5-1 with TRBJ2-4; D possibly uses TRBD1 or TRBD2 (5 bases each). V was clipped by 0 bases and J by 5 bases, with 9 bases between them. CDR1 is SGHRS, CDR2 YFSETQ, per germline. The CDR3 totals 14 residues. In DNA form, the CDR3 reads TGCGCCAGCAGCTTGGGTGGGGACCAAAACATTCAGTACTTC. It yields the protein CASSLGGDQNIQYF.

This clonotype was seen many times. The CDR3 reads CSARAGGPILEEQYF. The CDR3 DNA is TGCAGTGCTCGAGCGGGAGGGCCGATTCTGGAGGAGCAGTACTTC. V and J are TRBV20-1 and TRBJ2-7; 10 bases fit TRBD2. Germline V lookup: CDR1 DFQATT, CDR2 SNEGSKA (reference sequence). The CDR3 runs 15 residues. J gave up 7 bases and V 5 bases, and 14 bases lay outside the gene matches.

This clonotype has a count of ten or more. The V and J genes are TRBV7-2 and TRBJ2-5, with 8 nucleotides matching TRBD1. Per germline, CDR1 SGHTA and CDR2 FQGNSA. With V trimmed by 1 base and J by 8 bases, 9 bases remained unmatched. The length of the CDR3 is 15 residues. The CDR3 loop is CASSLVGQGAQTQYF. The CDR3 DNA is TGTGCCAGCAGCTTAGTGGGGCAGGGGGCTCAAACCCAGTACTTC.

This clonotype was counted many times. This rearrangement joins TRBV6-2 or TRBV6-3 to TRBJ2-6; D possibly corresponds to TRBD2 (5 bases). CDR3 length: 16 residues. Looked up from germline, CDR1 is MNHEY and CDR2 is SVGEGT. The germline V and J ends were trimmed by 2 bases and 0 bases, with 8 bases remaining between them. CDR3 in amino acids: CASSYGSSSGANVLTF. The CDR3 DNA follows: TGTGCCAGCAGTTACGGGAGTAGCTCTGGGGCCAACGTCCTGACTTTC.

This clonotype was seen many times. The chain employs TRBV6-1 and TRBJ2-7; D unclear. There are 13 residues in the CDR3. Germline V lookup: CDR1 MNHNS, CDR2 SASEGT. V shed 10 bases and J shed 3 bases, with 16 bases lying between them. Written as DNA, the CDR3 is TGTGCCACAGCAAGGTCCCGCGACTACGAGCAGTACTTC. Its protein is CATARSRDYEQYF.

This clonotype was counted a few times. The V gene is TRBV12-5, the J gene TRBJ2-5; tentatively, D is TRBD2 (6 bases). Germline values: CDR1 LGHNT, CDR2 FRNRAP. V gave up 9 bases and J gave up 0 bases, with 14 bases separating them. The CDR3 is 14 amino acids. CDR3 DNA sequence: TGTGCTAGCGAGGGCGGGACGTACCAAGAGACCCAGTACTTC. The encoded protein is CASEGGTYQETQYF.

This clonotype was seen at least ten times. V gene TRBV2 combines with J gene TRBJ1-3; D is unresolved. This CDR3 is built from 14 residues. V was shortened by 3 bases and J by 0 bases, with 6 bases between the two germline ends. CDR1 and CDR2 (germline): SNHLY, FYNNEI. Written as DNA, the CDR3 is TGTGCCAGCAGTGAGGGTTTCTCTGGAAACACCATATATTTT. Its protein product is CASSEGFSGNTIYF.

This clonotype was seen ten or more times. The CDR3 loop reads CASSPPEGAADTQYF. DNA for the CDR3: TGTGCCAGCAGTCCACCAGAGGGGGCGGCAGATACGCAGTATTTT. The rearrangement links TRBV12-3 or TRBV12-4 to TRBJ2-3; TRBD1 matches at 7 bases. The CDR3 contains 15 residues. J lost 4 bases, V lost 5 bases, and 9 bases had no gene match.

CDR3 in DNA: TGTGCCAGCAGTTACCCGAAGGGACAGGGGACCTTCCTCTACACTGAAGCTTTCTTT. Amino acid sequence: CASSYPKGQGTFLYTEAFF. This chain uses TRBV6-2 or TRBV6-3 with TRBJ1-1; 10 nucleotides line up with TRBD1. The CDR3 contains 19 residues. The junction had 15 bases not matched to a gene; V was cut back by 2 bases and J by 3 bases. The germline V gene encodes CDR1 MNHEY and CDR2 SVGEGT.

This clonotype occurred many times. This sequence joins TRBV7-8 and TRBJ2-2, with 8 bases lining up with TRBD2. This CDR3 has 14 amino acids. Germline-derived CDR1 and CDR2 are SGHVS and FQNEAQ. The trim removed 5 bases at V and 4 bases at J, leaving 3 bases unmatched. The CDR3 loop reads CASSIGLATGELFF. The CDR3 DNA sequence: TGTGCCAGCAGCATTGGACTAGCCACCGGGGAGCTGTTTTTT.

This clonotype was counted ten times or more. This chain uses TRBV28 with TRBJ2-1, with 13 bases identical to TRBD2. The germline V gene has CDR1 MDHEN and CDR2 SYDVKM. The trim removed 3 bases at V and 0 bases at J, leaving 8 bases unmatched. The CDR3 has 19 residues. The CDR3 spells CASSFPRTSGSSSYNEQFF. The CDR3 region has the DNA TGTGCCAGCAGTTTCCCCCGGACTAGCGGGAGTAGCTCCTACAATGAGCAGTTCTTC.

This clonotype showed up many times. The chain's CDR3 is CASIRTGGDYGYTF. The DNA for the CDR3 is TGTGCCAGCATAAGAACAGGGGGCGACTATGGCTACACCTTC. The chain couples TRBV12-3 or TRBV12-4 to TRBJ1-2; 9 bases are a match to TRBD1. The CDR3 contains 14 residues. Trimming cost V 7 bases and J 3 bases; bases outside gene matches: 6.

At least ten counts were recorded for this clonotype. The chain combines TRBV12-1 with TRBJ2-1; TRBD2, the table's D call, lacks a check against the DNA. TRBV12-1 is a listed pseudogene. CDR3 length: 15 residues. CDR3 DNA: TGTGCCAGCCGGGTGGAGGTGCGGGACTACAATGAGCAGTTCTTC. Translation: CASRVEVRDYNEQFF.

This clonotype was detected many times. V is TRBV12-3 or TRBV12-4 and J is TRBJ2-7, with D hard to call. The CDR3 has 16 residues. The ends were cut back, 1 base at V and 1 base at J, with 14 bases in the middle. The CDR3 sequence: CASSLVLAPGSYEQYF. CDR3 bases: TGTGCCAGCAGTTTAGTATTAGCTCCAGGATCCTACGAGCAGTACTTC.

This clonotype was counted ten times or more. The chain uses TRBV20-1 and TRBJ2-7, with 13 bases fitting TRBD2. CDR1 is DFQATT, CDR2 SNEGSKA, per germline (reference sequence). The J segment lost 3 bases and the V segment lost 6 bases, leaving 5 bases of the junction unmatched. The CDR3 totals 14 residues. Here the CDR3 DNA reads TGCAGTGCCCGCGGGACTAGCGGGGTCTACGAGCAGTACTTC. It translates to CSARGTSGVYEQYF.

Only a few counts were recorded for this clonotype. The chain has TRBV11-1 and TRBJ2-3, with 11 bases that match TRBD2. Germline V CDR1 and CDR2: SGHAT, FQDESV (reference sequence). Unmatched junction bases numbered 17, after V lost 6 bases and J lost 0 bases. The CDR3 sequence is 20 residues long. The chain's CDR3 is CASRERPSGRRTSSTDTQYF. DNA for the CDR3: TGTGCCAGCAGGGAAAGGCCTAGCGGGAGGCGAACATCTAGCACAGATACGCAGTATTTT.

As concerns this clonotype: A much larger clone differs from this one at a single base, so this may be a read error. The CDR3 ends on some other residue instead of the conserved phenylalanine or tryptophan, so this is likely a read error. The chain carries TRBV5-1 and TRBJ2-7; 7 bases align to TRBD1. The germline V gene has CDR1 SGHRS and CDR2 YFSETQ. After removal of 5 bases from V and 5 bases from J, the junction contained 13 bases not matched to a gene. The CDR3 is 15 amino acids. CDR3 coding DNA: TGCGCCAGCAGTCCCGTCAGACAGGGTATGAACGAGCAGTACCTC. It specifies CASSPVRQGMNEQYL.

This clonotype was seen many times. This chain uses TRBV2 with TRBJ2-1; 13 bases line up with TRBD2. This CDR3 is built from 18 residues. With V trimmed by 1 base and J by 4 bases, 7 bases remained unmatched. Germline V lookup: CDR1 SNHLY, CDR2 FYNNEI. The CDR3: CASSEGRTSGRKYNEQFF. The CDR3 DNA reads as TGTGCCAGCAGTGAAGGGAGGACTAGCGGGAGAAAATACAATGAGCAGTTCTTC.

This clonotype occurred many times. The rearrangement uses TRBV6-1 and TRBJ2-2; D gene unclear. Trimming took off 7 bases at V and 2 bases at J, with 11 bases between the two ends. This CDR3 is built from 14 residues. The V gene's germline CDR1 is MNHNS and CDR2 SASEGT. CDR3 bases: TGTGCCAGCAAAAGGGTTGAAAACACCGGGGAGCTGTTTTTT. This encodes CASKRVENTGELFF.